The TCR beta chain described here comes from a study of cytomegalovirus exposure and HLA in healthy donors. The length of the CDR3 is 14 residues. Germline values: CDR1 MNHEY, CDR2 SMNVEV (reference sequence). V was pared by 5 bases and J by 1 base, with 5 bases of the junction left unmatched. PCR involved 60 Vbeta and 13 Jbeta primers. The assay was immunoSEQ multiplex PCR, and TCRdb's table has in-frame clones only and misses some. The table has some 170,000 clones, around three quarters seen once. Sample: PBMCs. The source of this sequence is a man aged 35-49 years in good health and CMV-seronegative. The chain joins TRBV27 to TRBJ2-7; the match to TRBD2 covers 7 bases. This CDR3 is CASSPWGGSYEQYF. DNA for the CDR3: TGTGCCAGCAGTCCGTGGGGAGGGTCCTACGAGCAGTACTTC.